Below are 23 T cell receptor beta chains sequenced from a single sample in a study of OX40 agonist ivuxolimab in advanced cancers. Some clones are missing from TCRdb's copy, which holds only in-frame ones; the method was immunoSEQ multiplex PCR. The sample records fewer than 65,000 clones, almost 95% being singletons. This specimen was CD4+ or CD8+ T cells sorted from blood, taken in a trial of the OX40 agonist ivuxolimab. The receptors here all came from an adult with an advanced solid tumor such as melanoma, head and neck, liver or kidney cancer.

The chain is built from TRBV9 and TRBJ2-7; no clear D. This CDR3 spans 14 amino acids. The V end was cut by 2 bases, the J end by 0 bases, with 9 bases between. Looked up from germline, CDR1 is SGDLS and CDR2 is YYNGEE. The CDR3 loop is CASSVDWSSYEQYF. DNA of the CDR3: TGTGCCAGCAGCGTTGACTGGAGCTCCTACGAGCAGTACTTC.

The CDR3 protein is CASRAPWETQYF. The CDR3, as DNA: TGTGCCAGCAGAGCTCCTTGGGAGACCCAGTACTTC. The chain links TRBV11-3 to TRBJ2-5, with D unresolved. The CDR3 consists of 12 residues. Trimming pared 6 bases from V and 5 bases from J, leaving 10 bases between. Germline V gene data show CDR1 as SGHNT and CDR2 as YENEEA.

The V and J genes are TRBV5-1 and TRBJ2-3, with D unresolved. This CDR3 spans 13 amino acids. Germline V gives CDR1 SGHRS, CDR2 YFSETQ. Trimming stripped 4 bases from V and 0 bases from J, with 6 bases between. The CDR3 DNA is TGCGCCAGCAGCCCCGCAAGCACAGATACGCAGTATTTT. Protein sequence: CASSPASTDTQYF. The whole variable domain, filled in from reference TRBV5-1 and TRBJ2-3, reads KAGVTQTPRYLIKTRGQQVTLSCSPISGHRSVSWYQQTPGQGLQFLFEYFSETQRNKGNFPGRFSGRQFSNSRSEMNVSTLELGDSALYLCASSPASTDTQYFGPGTRLTVL.

J is TRBJ2-7 and V is TRBV4-3, with D perhaps matching TRBD1 (5 bases). Germline lookup yields CDR1 LGHNA and CDR2 YSLEER. This CDR3 has 16 amino acids. Trimming cost V 4 bases and J 4 bases, with 20 bases left between them. The CDR3 DNA follows: TGCGCCAGCAGCCCCCTGCCAAGGGGCGGCTCTTACGAGCAGTACTTC. Residues: CASSPLPRGGSYEQYF.

The chain couples TRBV7-9 to TRBJ2-2, with D perhaps matching TRBD2 (6 bases). Trimming removed 4 bases at V and 2 bases at J, with 14 bases between. This CDR3 comprises 16 residues. The germline CDR1 and CDR2 sequences are SEHNR and FQNEAQ (reference sequence). The CDR3 is CASSSAGTPNTGELFF. In DNA form, the CDR3 reads TGTGCCAGCAGCTCAGCCGGGACTCCTAACACCGGGGAGCTGTTTTTT.

This chain joins TRBV6-5 and TRBJ2-5; 7 bases fit TRBD2. Germline assignment: CDR1 MNHEY and CDR2 SVGAGI. With V trimmed by 6 bases and J by 5 bases, 9 bases remained unmatched. The CDR3 totals 14 residues. DNA of the CDR3: TGTGCCAGCAGCCCGGGACTACTGAGGGAGACCCAGTACTTC. Its protein is CASSPGLLRETQYF.

V usage is TRBV21-1 and J usage is TRBJ2-7; the table's D call TRBD1 went unverified against the DNA. TRBV21-1 constitutes a pseudogene. The CDR3 is 15 residues long. In DNA form, the CDR3 reads TGTGCCAGTTGCTTAAGACAGGGAGGAAAACAAGGGCAGTACTTC. Its translation is CASCLRQGGKQGQYF.

The rearrangement links TRBV5-8 to TRBJ2-3; D is ambiguous. Looked up from germline, CDR1 is SGHTS and CDR2 is YDEGEE. The CDR3 extends over 12 amino acids. Trimming stripped 5 bases from V and 7 bases from J, with 11 bases between. The DNA for the CDR3 is TGTGCCAGCAGTCCGGAGTTATATACGCAGTATTTT. This sequence encodes CASSPELYTQYF.

This sequence joins TRBV27 and TRBJ2-7, with D unclear. V was shortened by 3 bases and J by 2 bases, with 8 bases between the two germline ends. The CDR3 totals 13 residues. The germline V gene has CDR1 MNHEY and CDR2 SMNVEV (reference sequence). CDR3 residues: CASSFAATYEQYF. The CDR3 nucleotides read TGTGCCAGCAGTTTTGCGGCTACCTACGAGCAGTACTTC.

CDR3 loop: CASSGRDPYNSPLHF. In nucleotides, the CDR3 is TGTGCCAGCAGCGGCCGGGACCCCTATAATTCACCCCTCCACTTT. This rearrangement joins TRBV27 to TRBJ1-6, with D possibly matching TRBD1 (5 bases). The V end was cut by 6 bases, the J end by 2 bases, with 11 bases between. Germline CDR1 and CDR2: MNHEY and SMNVEV (reference sequence). This CDR3 region has 15 residues.

The V call is TRBV5-1, the J call TRBJ2-7, with 7 positions matching TRBD1. CDR3 size: 14 residues. V lost 4 bases, J lost 0 bases, and 4 bases stayed unmatched. The germline V gene has CDR1 SGHRS and CDR2 YFSETQ. CDR3 protein: CASSRTGPSYEQYF. CDR3 DNA sequence: TGCGCCAGCAGCAGGACAGGTCCCTCCTACGAGCAGTACTTC.

J is TRBJ2-3 and V is TRBV4-3; 10 bases match TRBD2. The V gene's germline CDR1 is LGHNA and CDR2 YSLEER. CDR3 length: 18 amino acids. With 1 base clipped from V and 4 bases from J, the junction kept 11 bases outside the gene matches. The CDR3 region is CASSQAEREGGEADTQYF. CDR3 in DNA: TGCGCCAGCAGCCAAGCCGAGCGGGAGGGCGGAGAGGCAGATACGCAGTATTTT.

The V call is TRBV5-5, the J call TRBJ2-7; D uncertain. This CDR3 is built from 15 residues. Trimming took 3 bases from V and 2 from J, leaving 15 bases between them. The germline gives CDR1 SGHKS, CDR2 YYEKEE (reference sequence). The CDR3, as DNA: TGTGCCAGCAGCTCCCTGAGGCTGTCACCCTACGAGCAGTACTTC. Translation gives CASSSLRLSPYEQYF.

The rearrangement links TRBV11-3 to TRBJ1-2; 8 bases line up with TRBD1. The germline gives CDR1 SGHNT, CDR2 YENEEA. The CDR3 has 14 residues. J was trimmed by 8 bases and V by 5 bases; bases with no gene match: 10. The CDR3 reads CASSARDRRGGYTF. In DNA, the CDR3 is TGTGCCAGCAGCGCCCGGGACAGGCGTGGGGGCTACACCTTC.

The chain recombines TRBV12-5 with TRBJ1-1; possibly TRBD1 for D (5 bases). This CDR3 spans 15 amino acids. Trimming took off 0 bases at V and 0 bases at J, with 8 bases between the two ends. Germline V gives CDR1 LGHNT, CDR2 FRNRAP. The CDR3 nucleotides are TGTGCTAGTGGTTTGGTTCAGGGTCTGAACACTGAAGCTTTCTTT. Its translation: CASGLVQGLNTEAFF.

The genes are TRBV2 and TRBJ1-1; D is unclear. The germline V and J ends were trimmed by 6 bases and 1 base, with 3 bases remaining between them. The germline gives CDR1 SNHLY, CDR2 FYNNEI. The CDR3 has 11 residues. The CDR3 protein is CASRWNTEAFF. Here the CDR3 DNA reads TGTGCCAGCAGGTGGAACACTGAAGCTTTCTTT.

The chain recombines TRBV28 with TRBJ2-2; D may be TRBD2 (6 bases). V was cut by 8 bases and J by 2 bases, with 12 bases left in between. This CDR3 has 14 amino acids. Germline CDR1 MDHEN, CDR2 SYDVKM. In DNA form, the CDR3 reads TGTGCCAGCGGGGGACTTTTAAACACCGGGGAGCTGTTTTTT. The encoded protein is CASGGLLNTGELFF.

This chain connects TRBV15 to TRBJ2-1, with 10 bases identical to TRBD1. CDR1 LNHNV and CDR2 YYDKDF come from the germline V gene (reference sequence). The V gene end was trimmed by 7 bases and the J gene end by 0 bases; junction bases not matched to a gene: 12. CDR3 size: 18 residues. The CDR3 reads CATTGTGVTLSSYNEQFF. The CDR3 DNA reads TGTGCCACCACCGGGACAGGGGTAACCTTGAGCTCCTACAATGAGCAGTTCTTC.

The chain joins TRBV30 to TRBJ2-1; D may be TRBD1 (5 bases). Germline-derived CDR1 and CDR2 are GTSNPN and SVGIG (reference sequence). Deletions cut 2 bases from V and 8 bases from J, with 10 bases between. The CDR3 extends over 12 amino acids. CDR3 region: CAWSPPRDEQFF. The CDR3 nucleotides read TGTGCCTGGAGTCCACCCAGGGATGAGCAGTTCTTC.

This chain connects TRBV5-1 to TRBJ2-5, with a tentative D call TRBD1 (5 bases). The DNA end lines up better with TRBJ2-7; the J call may be wrong. CDR1 is SGHRS and CDR2 is YFSETQ in the germline V gene. CDR3 size: 15 residues. The CDR3 coding sequence is TGCGCCAGCAGACGTTCCGACAGATCGCCCTACGAGCAGTACTTC. It yields the protein CASRRSDRSPYEQYF.

This clone was detected only once. The chain carries TRBV27 and TRBJ2-6; 8 bases are shared with TRBD1. V was clipped by 0 bases and J by 0 bases; unmatched bases: 13. The CDR3 is 21 residues long. CDR1 and CDR2 from the germline V gene are MNHEY and SMNVEV (reference sequence). CDR3: CASSLSPPGGARGSGANVLTF. The CDR3 nucleotides read TGTGCCAGCAGTTTATCACCGCCAGGGGGCGCGAGGGGCTCTGGGGCCAACGTCCTGACTTTC. Full variable domain (remainder filled in from reference TRBV27 and TRBJ2-6): EAQVTQNPRYLITVTGKKLTVTCSQNMNHEYMSWYRQDPGLGLRQIYYSMNVEVTDKGDVPEGYKVSRKEKRNFPLILESPSPNQTSLYFCASSLSPPGGARGSGANVLTFGAGSRLTVL.

The V call is TRBV5-4, the J call TRBJ2-7; D gene ambiguous. CDR3 length: 13 amino acids. Per the germline V gene, CDR1 is SGHNT and CDR2 is YYREEE (reference sequence). Trimming left V 9 bases short and J 0 bases short, with 13 bases between. In DNA form, the CDR3 reads TGTGCCACACAAAGGGCGAGCTCCTACGAGCAGTACTTC. Residues: CATQRASSYEQYF.

This chain uses TRBV11-2 with TRBJ2-5; D possibly corresponds to TRBD2 (5 bases). The CDR3 is 11 residues long. Between the trimmed V and J ends, which lost 8 bases and 7 bases, there was a span of 11 bases. Germline-derived CDR1 and CDR2 are SGHAT and FQNNGV. The CDR3, as DNA: TGTGCCAGCGGCGGCGGAGGGACCCAGTACTTC. It yields the protein CASGGGGTQYF.